This T cell receptor (beta chain) came from a study of blood T cell repertoires in COVID-19. Looking at the study overall: Spain, Italy and the United States supplied samples that represented acute and convalescent COVID-19.

TCRdb's copy holds only in-frame clones and misses some; the assay was immunoSEQ multiplex PCR. The sample lists tens of thousands of clones, 89% seen once, with roughly 2.2% in the top ten. This CDR3 contains 16 residues. Germline CDR1 reads ENHRY; CDR2 reads SYGVKD. The V and J ends lost 4 bases and 0 bases, in that order; junction bases with no gene match: 0. The material sequenced was peripheral blood. The chain links TRBV10-3 to TRBJ2-2; 12 nucleotides match TRBD2. The receptor's source is a human donor in a cohort sampled during active COVID-19. The CDR3 region is CAISASGGANTGELFF. The CDR3 DNA reads TGTGCCATCAGTGCTAGCGGGGGGGCGAACACCGGGGAGCTGTTTTTT.